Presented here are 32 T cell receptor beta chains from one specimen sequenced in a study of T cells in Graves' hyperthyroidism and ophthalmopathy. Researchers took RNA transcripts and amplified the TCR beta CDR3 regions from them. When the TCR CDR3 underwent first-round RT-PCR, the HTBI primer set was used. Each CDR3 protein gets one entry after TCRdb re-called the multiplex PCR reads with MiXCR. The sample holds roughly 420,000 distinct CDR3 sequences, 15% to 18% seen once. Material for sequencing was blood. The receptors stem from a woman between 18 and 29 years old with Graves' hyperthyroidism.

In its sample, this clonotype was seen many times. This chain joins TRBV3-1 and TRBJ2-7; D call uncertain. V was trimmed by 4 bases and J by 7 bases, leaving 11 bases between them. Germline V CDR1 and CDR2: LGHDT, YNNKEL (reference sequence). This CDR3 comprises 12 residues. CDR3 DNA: TGTGCCAGCAGCCCTAGGTTAGAAGAGCAGTACTTC. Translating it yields CASSPRLEEQYF.

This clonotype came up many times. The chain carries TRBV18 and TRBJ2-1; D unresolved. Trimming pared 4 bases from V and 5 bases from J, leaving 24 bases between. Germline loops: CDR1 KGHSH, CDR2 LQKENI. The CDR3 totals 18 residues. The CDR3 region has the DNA TGTGCCAGCTCACAAATCTTTTCTAGGATACTCGGGCACAATGAGCAGTTCTTC. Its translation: CASSQIFSRILGHNEQFF.

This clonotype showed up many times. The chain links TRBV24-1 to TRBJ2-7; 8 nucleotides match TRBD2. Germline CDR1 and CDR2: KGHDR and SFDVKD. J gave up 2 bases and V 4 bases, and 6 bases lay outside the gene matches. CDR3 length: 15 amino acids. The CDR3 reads CATSDPTGGAYEQYF. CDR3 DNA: TGTGCCACCAGTGACCCGACGGGGGGGGCCTACGAGCAGTACTTC.

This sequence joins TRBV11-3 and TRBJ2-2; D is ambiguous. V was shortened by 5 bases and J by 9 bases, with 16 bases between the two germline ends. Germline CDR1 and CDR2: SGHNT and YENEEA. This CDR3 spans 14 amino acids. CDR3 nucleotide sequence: TGTGCCAGCAGCAGCTCCGACTCTTCCCGGGAGCTGTTTTTT. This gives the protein CASSSSDSSRELFF.

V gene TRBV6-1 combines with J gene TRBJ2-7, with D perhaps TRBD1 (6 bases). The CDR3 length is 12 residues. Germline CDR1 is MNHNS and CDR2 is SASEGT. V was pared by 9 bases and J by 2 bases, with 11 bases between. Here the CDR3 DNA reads TGTGCCAGTGGTCAGGGGCCCTACGAGCAGTACTTC. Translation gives CASGQGPYEQYF.

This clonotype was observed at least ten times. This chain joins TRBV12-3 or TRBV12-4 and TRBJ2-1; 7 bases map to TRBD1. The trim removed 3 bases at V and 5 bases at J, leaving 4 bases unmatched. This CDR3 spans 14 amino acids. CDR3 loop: CASSFTGVNNEQFF. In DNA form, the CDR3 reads TGTGCCAGCAGTTTTACAGGGGTTAACAATGAGCAGTTCTTC.

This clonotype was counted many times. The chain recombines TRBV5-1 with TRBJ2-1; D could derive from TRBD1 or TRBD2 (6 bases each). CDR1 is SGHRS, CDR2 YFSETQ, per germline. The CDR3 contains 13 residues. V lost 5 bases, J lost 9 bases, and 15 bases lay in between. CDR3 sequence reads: CASRPGALGEQFF. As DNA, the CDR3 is TGCGCCAGCAGGCCGGGGGCATTGGGTGAGCAGTTCTTC.

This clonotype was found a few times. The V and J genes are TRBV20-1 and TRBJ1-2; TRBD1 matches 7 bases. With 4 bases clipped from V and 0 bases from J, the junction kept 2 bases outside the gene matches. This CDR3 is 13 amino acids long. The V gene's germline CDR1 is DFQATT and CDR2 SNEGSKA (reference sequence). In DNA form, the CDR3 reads TGCAGTGCTATGACAGGGACTAACTATGGCTACACCTTC. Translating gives CSAMTGTNYGYTF.

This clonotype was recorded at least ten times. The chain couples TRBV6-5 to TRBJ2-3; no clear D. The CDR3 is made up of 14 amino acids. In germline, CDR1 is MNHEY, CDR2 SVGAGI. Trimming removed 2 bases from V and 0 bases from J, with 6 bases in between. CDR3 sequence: CASSYTASTDTQYF. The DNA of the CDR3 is TGTGCCAGCAGTTACACCGCTAGCACAGATACGCAGTATTTT.

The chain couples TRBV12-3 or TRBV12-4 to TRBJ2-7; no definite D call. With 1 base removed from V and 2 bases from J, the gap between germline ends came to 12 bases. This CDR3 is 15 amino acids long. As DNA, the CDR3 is TGTGCCAGCAGTTTAGAGGTCAGACTCCCCTACGAGCAGTACTTC. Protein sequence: CASSLEVRLPYEQYF.

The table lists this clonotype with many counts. The chain's CDR3 is CASSLVGSGGDEQYF. The CDR3, as DNA: TGCGCCAGCAGCTTGGTTGGTAGCGGGGGGGATGAGCAGTACTTC. The chain links TRBV5-1 to TRBJ2-7; 11 bases agree with TRBD2. The CDR3 has 15 residues. The germline gives CDR1 SGHRS, CDR2 YFSETQ. V lost 0 bases, J lost 7 bases, and 6 bases stayed unmatched. The whole variable domain, remainder taken from reference TRBV5-1 and TRBJ2-7, is KAGVTQTPRYLIKTRGQQVTLSCSPISGHRSVSWYQQTPGQGLQFLFEYFSETQRNKGNFPGRFSGRQFSNSRSEMNVSTLELGDSALYLCASSLVGSGGDEQYFGPGTRLTVT.

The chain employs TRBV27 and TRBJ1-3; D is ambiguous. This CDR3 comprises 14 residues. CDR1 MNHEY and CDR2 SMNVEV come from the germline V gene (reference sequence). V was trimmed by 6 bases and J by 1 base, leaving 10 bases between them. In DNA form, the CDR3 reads TGTGCCAGCAGCTTAACTCCATCTGGAAACACCATATATTTT. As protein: CASSLTPSGNTIYF.

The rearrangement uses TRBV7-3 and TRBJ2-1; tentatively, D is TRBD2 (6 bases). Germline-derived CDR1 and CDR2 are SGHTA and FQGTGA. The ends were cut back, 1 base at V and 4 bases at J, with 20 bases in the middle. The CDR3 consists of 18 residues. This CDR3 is CASSLNGAGSSEYNEQFF. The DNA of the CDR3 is TGTGCCAGCAGCTTAAATGGGGCCGGGTCTAGCGAATACAATGAGCAGTTCTTC.

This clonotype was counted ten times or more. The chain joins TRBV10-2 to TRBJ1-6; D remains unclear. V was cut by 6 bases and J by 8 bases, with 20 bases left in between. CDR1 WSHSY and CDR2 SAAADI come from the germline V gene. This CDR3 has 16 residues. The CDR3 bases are TGCGCCAGCAGCCCCGGTAACGAGGGAATAGATTCACCCCTCCACTTT. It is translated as CASSPGNEGIDSPLHF.

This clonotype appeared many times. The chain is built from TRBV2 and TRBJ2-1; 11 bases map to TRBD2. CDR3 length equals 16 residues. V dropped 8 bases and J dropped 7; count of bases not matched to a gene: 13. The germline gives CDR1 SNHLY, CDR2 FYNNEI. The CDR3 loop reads CASRRSGTSGLNEQFF. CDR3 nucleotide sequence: TGTGCCAGCCGCAGATCCGGGACTAGCGGTTTAAATGAGCAGTTCTTC.

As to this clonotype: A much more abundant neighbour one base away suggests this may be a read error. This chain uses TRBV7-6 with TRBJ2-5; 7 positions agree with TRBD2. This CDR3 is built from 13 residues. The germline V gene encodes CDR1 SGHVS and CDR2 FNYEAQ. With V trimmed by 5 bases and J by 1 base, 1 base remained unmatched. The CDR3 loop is CASSGLVQETQYF. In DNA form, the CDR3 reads TGTGCCAGCAGCGGACTAGTCCAAGAGACCCAGTACTTC.

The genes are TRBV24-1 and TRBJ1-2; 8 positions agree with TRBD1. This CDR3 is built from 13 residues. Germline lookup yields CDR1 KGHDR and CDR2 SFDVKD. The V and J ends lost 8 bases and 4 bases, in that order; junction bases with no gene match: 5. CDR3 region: CATTEGQGYGYTF. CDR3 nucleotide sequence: TGTGCCACCACTGAAGGACAGGGCTATGGCTACACCTTC.

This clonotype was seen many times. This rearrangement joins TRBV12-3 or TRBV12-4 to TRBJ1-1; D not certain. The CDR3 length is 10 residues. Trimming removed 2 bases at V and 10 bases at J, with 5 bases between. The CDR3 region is CASSLRVAFF. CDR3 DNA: TGTGCCAGCAGTTTAAGAGTAGCTTTCTTT.

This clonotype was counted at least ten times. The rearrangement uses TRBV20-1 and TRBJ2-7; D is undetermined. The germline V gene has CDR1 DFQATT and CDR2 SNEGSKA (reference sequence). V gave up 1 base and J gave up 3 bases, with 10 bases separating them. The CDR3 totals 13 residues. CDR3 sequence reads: CSARGGSSYEQYF. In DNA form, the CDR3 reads TGCAGTGCTAGAGGGGGTAGCAGCTACGAGCAGTACTTC.

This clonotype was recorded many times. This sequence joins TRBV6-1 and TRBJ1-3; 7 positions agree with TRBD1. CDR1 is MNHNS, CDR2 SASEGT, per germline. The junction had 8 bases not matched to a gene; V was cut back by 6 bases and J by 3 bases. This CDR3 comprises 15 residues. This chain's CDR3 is CASRGTEWCGNTIYF. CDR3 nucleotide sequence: TGTGCCAGCAGAGGGACAGAGTGGTGTGGAAACACCATATATTTT.

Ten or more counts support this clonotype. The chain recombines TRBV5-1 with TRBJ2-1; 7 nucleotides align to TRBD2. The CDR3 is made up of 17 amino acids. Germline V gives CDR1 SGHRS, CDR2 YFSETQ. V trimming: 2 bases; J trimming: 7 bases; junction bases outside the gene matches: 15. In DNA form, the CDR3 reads TGCGCCAGCAGCTTTGATTTAGAGCGGGGTCCTAGGAATGAGCAGTTCTTC. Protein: CASSFDLERGPRNEQFF.

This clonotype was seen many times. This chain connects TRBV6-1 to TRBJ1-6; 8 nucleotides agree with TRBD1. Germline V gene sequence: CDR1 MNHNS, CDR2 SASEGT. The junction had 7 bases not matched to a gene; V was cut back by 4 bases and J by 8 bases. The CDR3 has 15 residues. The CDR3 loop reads CASSAGQGRDSPLHF. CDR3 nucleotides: TGTGCCAGCAGTGCCGGACAGGGTAGGGATTCACCCCTCCACTTT.

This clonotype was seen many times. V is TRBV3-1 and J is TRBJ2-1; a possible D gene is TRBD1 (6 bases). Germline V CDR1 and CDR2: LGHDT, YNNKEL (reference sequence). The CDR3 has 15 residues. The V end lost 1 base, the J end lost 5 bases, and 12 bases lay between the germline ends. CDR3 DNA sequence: TGTGCCAGCAGCCAAGGCGTGAGGGACAACAATGAGCAGTTCTTC. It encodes CASSQGVRDNNEQFF.

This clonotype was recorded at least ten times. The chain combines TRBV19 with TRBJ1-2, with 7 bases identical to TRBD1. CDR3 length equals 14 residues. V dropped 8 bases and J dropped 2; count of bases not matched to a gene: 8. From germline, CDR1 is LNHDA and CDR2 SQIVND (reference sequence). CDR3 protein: CASDSPDRNYGYTF. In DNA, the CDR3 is TGTGCCAGTGACTCACCGGACAGGAACTATGGCTACACCTTC.

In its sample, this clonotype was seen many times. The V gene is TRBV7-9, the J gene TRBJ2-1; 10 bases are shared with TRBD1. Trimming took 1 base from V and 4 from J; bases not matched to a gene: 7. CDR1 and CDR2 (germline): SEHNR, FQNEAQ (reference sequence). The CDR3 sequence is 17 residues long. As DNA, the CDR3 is TGTGCCAGCAGCTTAGAGATGACAGGGGGCGATTACAATGAGCAGTTCTTC. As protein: CASSLEMTGGDYNEQFF.

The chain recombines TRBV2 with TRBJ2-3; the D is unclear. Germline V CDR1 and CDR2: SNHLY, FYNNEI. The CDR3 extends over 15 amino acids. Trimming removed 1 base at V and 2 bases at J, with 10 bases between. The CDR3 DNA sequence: TGTGCCAGCAGTGAAGACAGAGAACACACAGATACGCAGTATTTT. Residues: CASSEDREHTDTQYF.

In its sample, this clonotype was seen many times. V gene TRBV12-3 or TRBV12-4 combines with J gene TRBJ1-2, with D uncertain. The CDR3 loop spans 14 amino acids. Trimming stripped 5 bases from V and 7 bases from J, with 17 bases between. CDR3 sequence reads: CASSRADGSSGYTF. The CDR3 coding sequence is TGTGCCAGCAGTCGGGCCGACGGGAGCTCTGGCTACACCTTC.

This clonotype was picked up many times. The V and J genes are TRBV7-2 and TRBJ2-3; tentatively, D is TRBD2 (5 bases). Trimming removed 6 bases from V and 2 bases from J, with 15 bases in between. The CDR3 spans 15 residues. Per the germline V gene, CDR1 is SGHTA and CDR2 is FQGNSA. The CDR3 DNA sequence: TGTGCCAGCAGTACGGACTCCGGGCCCACAGATACGCAGTATTTT. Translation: CASSTDSGPTDTQYF.

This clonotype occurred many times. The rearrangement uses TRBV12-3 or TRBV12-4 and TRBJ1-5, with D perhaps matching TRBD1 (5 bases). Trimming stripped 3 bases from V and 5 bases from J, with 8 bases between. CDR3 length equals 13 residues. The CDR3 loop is CASSFGGDQPQHF. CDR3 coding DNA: TGTGCCAGCAGTTTCGGGGGGGATCAGCCCCAGCATTTT.

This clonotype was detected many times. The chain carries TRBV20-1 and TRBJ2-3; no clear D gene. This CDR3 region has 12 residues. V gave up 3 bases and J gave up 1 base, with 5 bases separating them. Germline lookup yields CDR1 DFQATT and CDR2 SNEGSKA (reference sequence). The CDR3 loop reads CSARAGTDTQYF. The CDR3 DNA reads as TGCAGTGCTAGGGCAGGCACAGATACGCAGTATTTT.

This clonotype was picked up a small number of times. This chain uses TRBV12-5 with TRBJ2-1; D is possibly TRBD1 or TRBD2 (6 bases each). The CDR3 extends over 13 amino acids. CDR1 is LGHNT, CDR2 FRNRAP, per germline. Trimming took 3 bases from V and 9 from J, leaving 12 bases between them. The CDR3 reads CASGLRGASEQFF. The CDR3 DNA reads TGTGCTAGTGGTTTAAGGGGGGCGAGTGAGCAGTTCTTC.

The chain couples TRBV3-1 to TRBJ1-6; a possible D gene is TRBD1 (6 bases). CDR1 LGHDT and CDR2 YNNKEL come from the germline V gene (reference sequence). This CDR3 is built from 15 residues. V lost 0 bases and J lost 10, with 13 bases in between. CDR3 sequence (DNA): TGTGCCAGCAGCCAAGACTCCCAGGGGTGGTCACCCCTCCACTTT. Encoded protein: CASSQDSQGWSPLHF.